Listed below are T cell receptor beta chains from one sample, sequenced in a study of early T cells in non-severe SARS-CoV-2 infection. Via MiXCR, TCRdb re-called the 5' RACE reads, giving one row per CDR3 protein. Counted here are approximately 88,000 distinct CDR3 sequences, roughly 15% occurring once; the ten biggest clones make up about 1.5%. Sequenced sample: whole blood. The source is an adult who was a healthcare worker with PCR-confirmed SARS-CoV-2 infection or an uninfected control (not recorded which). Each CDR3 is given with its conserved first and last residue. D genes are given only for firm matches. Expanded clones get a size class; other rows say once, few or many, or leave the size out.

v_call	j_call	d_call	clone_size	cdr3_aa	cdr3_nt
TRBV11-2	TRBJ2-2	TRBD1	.	CASSLGQGLGELFF	TGTGCCAGCAGCTTAGGACAGGGTTTGGGGGAGCTGTTTTTT
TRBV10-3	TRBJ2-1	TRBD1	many	CATRPGQGSNEQFF	TGTGCCACCAGACCCGGACAGGGTAGCAATGAGCAGTTCTTC
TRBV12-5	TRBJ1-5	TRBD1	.	CASGSDRGRDQPQHF	TGTGCTAGTGGCTCCGACAGGGGGCGAGATCAGCCCCAGCATTTT
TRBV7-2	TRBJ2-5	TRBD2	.	CASSLWEGKETQYF	TGTGCCAGCAGCTTATGGGAGGGCAAAGAGACCCAGTACTTC
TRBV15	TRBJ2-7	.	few	CATSRSRQAFYEQYF	TGTGCCACCAGCCGCTCCCGACAGGCCTTCTACGAGCAGTACTTC
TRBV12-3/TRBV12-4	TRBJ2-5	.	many	CASSLRGRQETQYF	TGTGCCAGCAGTTTAAGGGGCCGCCAAGAGACCCAGTACTTC
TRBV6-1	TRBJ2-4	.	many	CASSPSTGTSIQYF	TGTGCCAGCTCCCCTTCGACGGGGACCAGCATTCAGTACTTC
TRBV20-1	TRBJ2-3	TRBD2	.	CSARVPSGGQDTQYF	TGCAGTGCTAGAGTGCCGAGCGGGGGGCAAGATACGCAGTATTTT
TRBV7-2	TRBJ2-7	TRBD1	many	CASSKTGGITYEQYF	TGTGCCAGCAGCAAAACAGGGGGCATCACCTACGAGCAGTACTTC
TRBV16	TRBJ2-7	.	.	CASSPGQPYEQYF	TGTGCCAGCAGCCCCGGACAGCCCTACGAGCAGTACTTC
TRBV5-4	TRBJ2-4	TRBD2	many	CASSLKTSGENIQYF	TGTGCCAGCAGCTTAAAGACTAGCGGTGAAAACATTCAGTACTTC
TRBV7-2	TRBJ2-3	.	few	CASSRPSDTQYF	TGTGCCAGCAGCCGGCCCTCGGATACGCAGTATTTT
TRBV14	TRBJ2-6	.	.	CASSQGKGSGANVLTF	TGTGCCAGCAGCCAAGGAAAGGGCTCTGGGGCCAACGTCCTGACTTTC
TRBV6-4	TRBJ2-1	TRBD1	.	CASSQGQDYNEQFF	TGTGCCAGCAGCCAGGGACAGGACTACAATGAGCAGTTCTTC
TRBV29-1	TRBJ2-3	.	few	CSVRRSGTDTQYF	TGCAGCGTTCGCCGATCGGGGACAGATACGCAGTATTTT
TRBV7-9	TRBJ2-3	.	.	CASSLAGQTQYF	TGTGCCAGCAGCTTAGCCGGCCAAACGCAGTATTTT
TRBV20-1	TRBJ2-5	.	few	CSAFDGQLWGETQYF	TGCAGTGCTTTCGACGGGCAACTCTGGGGGGAGACCCAGTACTTC
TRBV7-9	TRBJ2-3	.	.	CASSSPGGVSTDTQYF	TGTGCCAGCAGCTCGCCCGGCGGGGTGAGCACAGATACGCAGTATTTT
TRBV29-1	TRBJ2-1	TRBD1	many	CSVGNSGTVYNEQFF	TGCAGCGTTGGGAACTCCGGGACAGTATACAATGAGCAGTTCTTC
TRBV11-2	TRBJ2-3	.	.	CASNLDSTDTQYF	TGTGCCAGCAACCTCGACAGCACAGATACGCAGTATTTT
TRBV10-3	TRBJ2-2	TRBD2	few	CAISGYLPSGGGTGELFF	TGTGCCATCAGTGGTTACCTCCCCAGCGGGGGTGGCACCGGGGAGCTGTTTTTT
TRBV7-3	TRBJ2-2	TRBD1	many	CASSPHTGTGRTGELFF	TGTGCCAGCAGTCCACATACCGGGACAGGGAGAACCGGGGAGCTGTTTTTT
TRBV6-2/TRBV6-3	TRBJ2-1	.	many	CASSLGGGSHEQFF	TGTGCCAGCAGCCTTGGTGGTGGCTCCCATGAGCAGTTCTTC
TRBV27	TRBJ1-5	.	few	CASTARQGSNQPQHF	TGTGCCAGCACCGCCCGGCAGGGTAGTAATCAGCCCCAGCATTTT
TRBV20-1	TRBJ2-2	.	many	CSARVDFRGTGELFF	TGCAGTGCTAGGGTAGACTTCAGGGGAACCGGGGAGCTGTTTTTT
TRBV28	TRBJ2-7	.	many	CASSSSFSQAEF	TGTGCCAGCAGTTCCTCGTTTTCACAGGCGGAATTC
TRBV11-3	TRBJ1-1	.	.	CASSLYADTEAFF	TGTGCCAGCAGCTTATACGCGGACACTGAAGCTTTCTTT
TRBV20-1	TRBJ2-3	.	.	CSARVMSSGSTDTQYF	TGCAGTGCTAGAGTGATGAGCTCGGGGTCCACAGATACGCAGTATTTT
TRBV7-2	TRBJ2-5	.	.	CASSPSRAETQYF	TGTGCCAGCAGTCCAAGCAGGGCGGAGACCCAGTACTTC
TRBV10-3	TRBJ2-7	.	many	CASYSSPGTRSYEQYF	TGTGCCAGTTACTCGTCCCCCGGGACTCGGTCCTACGAGCAGTACTTC
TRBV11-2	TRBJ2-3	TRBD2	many	CASSLSLAGATDTQYF	TGTGCCAGCAGCTTATCCCTAGCGGGGGCCACAGATACGCAGTATTTT
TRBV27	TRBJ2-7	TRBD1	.	CATRRGQGTYEQYF	TGTGCCACTCGCCGGGGACAGGGCACCTACGAGCAGTACTTC
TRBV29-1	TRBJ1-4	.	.	CSVEGATNEKLFF	TGCAGCGTTGAGGGGGCAACTAATGAAAAACTGTTTTTT
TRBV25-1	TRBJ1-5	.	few	CASSEGGGNQPQHF	TGTGCCAGCAGTGAAGGGGGGGGTAATCAGCCCCAGCATTTT
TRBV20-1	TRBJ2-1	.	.	CSARLPAEYNEQFF	TGCAGTGCTAGACTCCCGGCCGAGTACAATGAGCAGTTCTTC
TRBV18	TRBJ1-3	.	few	CASSPRGLGNTIYF	TGTGCCAGCTCACCCCGAGGGCTAGGAAACACCATATATTTT
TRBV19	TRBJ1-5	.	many	CASGGPNQPQHF	TGTGCCAGCGGGGGGCCCAATCAGCCCCAGCATTTT
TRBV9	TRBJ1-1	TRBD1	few	CASSVGQGTEAFF	TGTGCCAGCAGCGTCGGACAGGGGACTGAAGCTTTCTTT
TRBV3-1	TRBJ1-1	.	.	CASSPSGDTEAFF	TGTGCCAGCAGCCCATCAGGTGACACTGAAGCTTTCTTT
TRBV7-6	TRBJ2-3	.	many	CASSPRLDSDTQYF	TGTGCCAGCAGCCCCCGGCTAGACTCAGATACGCAGTATTTT
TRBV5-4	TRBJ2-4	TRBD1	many	CASSLAGQDLKNIQYF	TGTGCCAGCAGCTTGGCCGGACAGGATCTCAAAAACATTCAGTACTTC
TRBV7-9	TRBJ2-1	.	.	CASSSVLGMTEQFF	TGTGCCAGCAGCTCAGTGCTGGGGATGACTGAGCAGTTCTTC
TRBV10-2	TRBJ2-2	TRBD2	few	CASSELQWLAEKNTGELFF	TGCGCCAGCAGTGAGCTTCAATGGCTAGCGGAGAAGAACACCGGGGAGCTGTTTTTT
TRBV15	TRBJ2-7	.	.	CATSRDPNSLRTEQYF	TGTGCCACCAGCAGAGATCCTAATTCCCTACGAACCGAGCAGTACTTC
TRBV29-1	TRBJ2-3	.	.	CSVESWGGTDTQYF	TGCAGCGTTGAGTCGTGGGGCGGCACAGATACGCAGTATTTT
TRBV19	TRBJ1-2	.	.	CASSMASNYGYTF	TGTGCCAGTAGTATGGCAAGCAACTATGGCTACACCTTC
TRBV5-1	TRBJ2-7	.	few	CASSLGSRQGHYEQYF	TGCGCCAGCAGCTTGGGGTCCCGCCAGGGGCACTACGAGCAGTACTTC
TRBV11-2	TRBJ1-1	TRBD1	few	CASSFSRDRVEWRHTEAFF	TGTGCCAGCAGCTTTTCCCGGGACAGGGTCGAGTGGAGACACACTGAAGCTTTCTTT
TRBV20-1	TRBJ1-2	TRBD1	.	CIRGLGGYTF	TGCATCAGGGGGCTAGGCGGCTACACCTTC
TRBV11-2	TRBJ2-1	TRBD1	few	CASSSTGTGYDEQFF	TGTGCCAGCAGCTCAACCGGGACAGGGTACGATGAGCAGTTCTTC
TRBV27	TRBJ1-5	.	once	CASSLWAGNQPQHF	TGTGCCAGCAGTTTGTGGGCGGGGAATCAGCCCCAGCATTTT